This passage covers 5 T cell receptor beta chains from one sample sequenced in a study of T cells in Graves' hyperthyroidism and ophthalmopathy (dated by TCRdb to about 2019). The library relied on multiplex PCR. The sequencer listed for this sample is Illumina HiSeq 2000. The TCR beta CDR3 regions were amplified from RNA transcripts. The first round of RT-PCR for the TCR CDR3 was performed with the HTBI primer set and the Qiagen OneStep RT-PCR kit. TCRdb passed the public sequencing reads through fastp at Q25 and MiXCR, retaining productive beta sequences. Records with the same CDR3 protein are collapsed into one entry carrying the most frequent genes and DNA. In all, the sample holds approximately 300,000 distinct CDR3 sequences, and roughly a fifth of those were seen once. The ten most abundant clones make up 39% of the sample. The sequencing input was blood. The source is a man in his fifties with Graves' ophthalmopathy.

This clonotype has a count of ten or more. CDR3 protein: CASSRDYYEQYF. CDR3 coding DNA: TGTGCCAGCAGCAGGGACTACTACGAGCAGTACTTC. This chain links TRBV7-9 with TRBJ2-7; the match to TRBD2 covers 7 bases. This CDR3 comprises 12 residues. Germline lookup yields CDR1 SEHNR and CDR2 FQNEAQ (reference sequence). V was clipped by 5 bases and J by 3 bases; unmatched bases: 1.

The chain joins TRBV10-1 to TRBJ2-3; D is tentatively TRBD1 or TRBD2 (6 bases each). The V gene's germline CDR1 is WNHNN and CDR2 SYGVQD (reference sequence). This CDR3 has 16 residues. Deletions cut 3 bases from V and 0 bases from J, with 13 bases between. CDR3 bases: TGCGCCAGCAGTGACCATACAGGGACTAGCACAGATACGCAGTATTTT. Translation gives CASSDHTGTSTDTQYF.

This clonotype was picked up a small number of times. A much larger clone lies a single base off, so this may be a read error. The chain has TRBV24-1 and TRBJ2-3, with 7 bases identical to TRBD2. This CDR3 is built from 17 residues. V lost 4 bases to trimming and J lost 4 bases; unmatched junction nucleotides: 13. From germline, CDR1 is KGHDR and CDR2 SFDVKD. The CDR3 sequence is CATSDPQPGLGSDTQYF. The CDR3 nucleotides read TGTGCCACCAGTGACCCCCAGCCCGGACTAGGATCAGATACGCAGTATTTT.

This clonotype has at least ten counts. V is TRBV3-1 and J is TRBJ2-5; D is unresolved. Germline V gene lookup returns CDR1 LGHDT and CDR2 YNNKEL (reference sequence). V gave up 1 base and J gave up 3 bases, with 6 bases separating them. The CDR3 has 13 amino acids. The CDR3 protein is CASSQGEEETQYF. CDR3 bases: TGTGCCAGCAGCCAAGGTGAAGAAGAGACCCAGTACTTC.

The V gene is TRBV13, the J gene TRBJ2-3, with TRBD1 as a possible D gene (6 bases). Germline values: CDR1 PRHDT, CDR2 FYEKMQ (reference sequence). V was clipped by 5 bases and J by 2 bases, with 17 bases between them. The CDR3 loop spans 16 amino acids. CDR3: CASSPGTIITTDTQYF. DNA for the CDR3: TGTGCCAGCAGCCCCGGGACAATCATTACCACAGATACGCAGTATTTT.